The text below deals with one T cell receptor beta chain. The antigen remains unidentified. This entry comes from a study of regulatory T cells in long-lasting Graves disease. Investigators prepared the TCR beta libraries by applying iRepertoire HTBI primers and Arm-PCR of CDR3 regions. TCRdb re-called the multiplex PCR reads through MiXCR, storing one row per CDR3 protein. The sample carries 650,000 to 700,000 distinct CDR3 sequences, around 30% recorded once. General study points: Persistent disease samples used TRBV28, TRBJ1-2 and TRBJ2-5 preferentially.

Per the germline V gene, CDR1 is SEHNR and CDR2 is FQNEAQ (reference sequence). The CDR3 has 11 amino acids. V was clipped by 6 bases and J by 0 bases, with 1 base between them. As for time point: persistent/refractory GD, antithyroid drugs over 5 years with positive TRAb. RNA from PBMCs was the source of the TCR library. The sequence was collected from a female donor with Graves disease. The specimen was peripheral blood mononuclear cells (PBMCs), collected when the disease was refractory, from a patient treated with antithyroid drugs. This chain connects TRBV7-9 to TRBJ2-3; unclear D gene. The CDR3 reads CASSSTDTQYF. Written as DNA, the CDR3 is TGTGCCAGCAGTAGCACAGATACGCAGTATTTT.